The next 7 T cell receptor beta chains were all read from a single sample in a study of blood T cell repertoires in COVID-19. Sequencing used immunoSEQ multiplex PCR; TCRdb keeps in-frame clones, though not all of them. The data show 150,000 to 200,000 clones, with approximately 90% seen just once and approximately 4% held by the top ten. Sequenced sample: peripheral blood. Receptors originate from a human donor in a cohort sampled during active COVID-19.

The chain joins TRBV19 to TRBJ2-3, with 13 bases lining up with TRBD2. Trimming took 5 bases from V and 5 from J; bases not matched to a gene: 10. This CDR3 is 17 amino acids long. Germline V CDR1 and CDR2: LNHDA, SQIVND (reference sequence). The CDR3 bases are TGTGCCAGTAGTGTGGACGAGGGACTAGCGGGAAAAGATACGCAGTATTTT. Protein product: CASSVDEGLAGKDTQYF.

The DNA for the CDR3 is TGTGCCATCAGTAGGACGACAGACAATCAGCCCCAGCATTTT. Its protein product is CAISRTTDNQPQHF. J is TRBJ1-5 and V is TRBV10-3, with TRBD1 as a possible D gene (5 bases). Germline-derived CDR1 and CDR2 are ENHRY and SYGVKD. The CDR3 totals 14 residues. V was shortened by 5 bases and J by 3 bases, with 11 bases between the two germline ends.

V usage is TRBV20-1 and J usage is TRBJ2-3; D is unclear. This CDR3 spans 11 amino acids. The germline CDR1 and CDR2 sequences are DFQATT and SNEGSKA (reference sequence). The CDR3, as DNA: TGCAGCGTGTCCGGCACAGATACGCAGTATTTT. Translation gives CSVSGTDTQYF.

The V and J genes are TRBV19 and TRBJ1-6; D remains unclear. This CDR3 spans 18 amino acids. Per germline, CDR1 LNHDA and CDR2 SQIVND (reference sequence). The ends were cut back, 1 base at V and 0 bases at J, with 13 bases in the middle. The CDR3, as DNA: TGTGCCAGTAGTATAGGCCCAGGCGAGAGCTCCTATAATTCACCCCTCCACTTT. It translates to CASSIGPGESSYNSPLHF.

Notes on this clone: Other DNA sequences in this sample translate to the same CDR3. The CDR3 sequence: CASRRDGSSYEQYF. The CDR3 DNA reads as TGTGCCAGCAGGCGGGACGGGAGCTCCTACGAGCAGTACTTC. This chain links TRBV6-5 with TRBJ2-7; possible D gene TRBD2, 6 bases. The CDR3 has 14 residues. Germline CDR1 and CDR2: MNHEY and SVGAGI. The V end was cut by 6 bases, the J end by 0 bases, with 12 bases between.

V is TRBV5-4 and J is TRBJ2-5, with 12 bases aligning to TRBD2. CDR3 length equals 15 residues. Germline lookup yields CDR1 SGHNT and CDR2 YYREEE (reference sequence). Trimming cost V 4 bases and J 3 bases; bases outside gene matches: 4. CDR3 sequence: CASSRTSGAEETQYF. CDR3 sequence (DNA): TGTGCCAGCAGCAGGACTAGCGGGGCGGAAGAGACCCAGTACTTC.

This clone was seen only once. This rearrangement joins TRBV6-5 to TRBJ1-2, with D unresolved. CDR1 MNHEY and CDR2 SVGAGI come from the germline V gene. V lost 0 bases and J 7 bases, leaving 15 bases between the germline ends. This CDR3 has 15 amino acids. CDR3 in DNA: TGTGCCAGCAGTTACTCGGGCAGGATGCCCCCTGGCTACACCTTC. This sequence encodes CASSYSGRMPPGYTF.